This TCR beta chain was identified in a study of cytotoxic CD8 clonotypes in ibrutinib-treated CLL. J lost 0 bases, V lost 2 bases, and 7 bases had no gene match. This CDR3 comprises 17 residues. Germline CDR1 SGHTA, CDR2 FQGNSA. PBMCs were cryopreserved, and 1.5 to 2 micrograms of genomic DNA from them went into TCR beta libraries. Here immunoSEQ multiplex PCR was the method, and the copy in TCRdb shows in-frame clones only, minus some. The sample includes hundreds of thousands of clones, 70% of them seen just once. The source is a human donor with chronic lymphocytic leukemia. Sequenced here: PBMCs, sampled after 12 months of ibrutinib treatment. The V call is TRBV7-2, the J call TRBJ1-5; 7 bases agree with TRBD1. For the CDR3, the DNA is TGTGCCAGCAGCTTACCCCGGGACAGTTCTAGCAATCAGCCCCAGCATTTT. Translated, it gives CASSLPRDSSSNQPQHF.